The clone carrying this TCR beta chain was counted ten times or more. Scientists amplified the TCR beta CDR3 regions from RNA transcripts. In the first round, RT-PCR was carried out with HTBI primers, and a multiplex PCR formed the second round. MiXCR was run by TCRdb on the multiplex PCR reads, yielding one entry per CDR3 protein. The repertoire has about 220,000 distinct CDR3 sequences, 20% to 25% of them found once; the top ten carry roughly 45%. This sample was included in a study of Graves' ophthalmopathy and Graves' hyperthyroidism. The CDR3 has 14 residues. CDR1 SNHLY and CDR2 FYNNEI come from the germline V gene. V was trimmed by 7 bases and J by 2 bases, leaving 12 bases between them.

The sample taken for sequencing was peripheral blood. The TCR sequence derives from a woman aged 50 to 60 with Graves' ophthalmopathy. The chain joins TRBV2 to TRBJ2-1; TRBD1 is a possible D gene (6 bases). The CDR3, as DNA: TGTGCCAGCAATGCACAGGGTACCTACAATGAGCAGTTCTTC. It encodes CASNAQGTYNEQFF. Full variable domain (missing parts from reference TRBV2 and TRBJ2-1): EPEVTQTPSHQVTQMGQEVILRCVPISNHLYFYWYRQILGQKVEFLVSFYNNEISEKSEIFDDQFSVERPDGSNFTLKIRSTKLEDSAMYFCASNAQGTYNEQFFGPGTRLTVL.